This TCR beta chain was identified during a study of beta chain features in type 1 diabetes. A few counts support this clone. Its target is not known. The sequenced template was cDNA made from the entire isolated RNA. Clones were sequenced by immunoSEQ multiplex PCR, and TCRdb holds only the in-frame ones, with some missing. The sample comprises 300,000 to 400,000 clones, around an eighth of which are singletons, and approximately 0.016% rests with the top ten. Staining for CD45RO/CCR7/CD25/CD127/CD95/CD27 allowed sorting of CD4+ naive, central memory, regulatory and stem cell-like memory cells. The CDR3 contains 13 residues. Looked up from germline, CDR1 is GTSNPN and CDR2 is SVGIG (reference sequence). The V and J ends lost 5 bases and 8 bases respectively, with 18 bases between them. Study-level findings and limits: A moderate, significant TCRB CDR3 shortening appeared in type 1 diabetes across four CD4+ subsets.

The specimen sequenced was naive CD4+ T cells from blood. The source is a woman aged 18-30 years with type 1 diabetes. J is TRBJ1-2 and V is TRBV30; D possibly corresponds to TRBD1 (5 bases). CDR3 loop: CAWLTSGSRGYTF. In DNA form, the CDR3 reads TGTGCCTGGCTCACTTCAGGGTCGCGAGGCTACACCTTC.